The entry below describes one T cell receptor (beta chain). Its antigen remains undetermined. Per-base quality was not reported, and no clone a single base away is much larger than it. Read against the paper, the sample's time point label means: patch test 1, 2 weeks after DPC sensitization. Per the publication, the treatment or condition label means: therapeutic diphenylcyclopropenone sensitization with weekly scalp DPC. At each patch-test visit, blood was drawn before the patch test was applied. To be eligible, patients had to be aged 18 to 70, diagnosed with alopecia and judged suitable for DPC therapy, while pregnant patients were excluded. Total RNA was extracted from unfractionated whole blood collected in Tempus Blood RNA tubes. Germline trimming amounts to 5 bases on V and 2 bases on J, with 8 as the count of junction bases outside the gene matches. Counted from cysteine to phenylalanine, this CDR3 has 16 amino acids. Only the CDR3 DNA is retained, 48 bases long and in frame from the first base. Taken from the germline V gene, the CDR1 and CDR2 loops are SGHTA and FQGTGA.

The receptor library was made with RACE. The run used a NextSeq 500. Library preparation attached unique molecular identifiers to individual cDNA molecules for quantitative, reproducible TCR counting. From each blood RNA sample, both TCR alpha and TCR beta chains were sequenced. The source study handled its data this way. Samples had a median of 95,638 TCRs, with a range from roughly 23,224 to 750,000. The Decombinator software suite was used to annotate V, J and CDR3 in the TCR reads. For PS versus PT1 abundance plots, all samples were subsampled to the same number of TCRs (28,000). Expanded TCRs were defined as absent before sensitization and observed at least eight times at the 2-week time point. TCRdb cleaned the public reads at Q25 with fastp, built clones with MiXCR and kept in-frame beta chains. Entries are consolidated by CDR3 protein sequence, retaining the most common genes and DNA. None of the V and J calls come from the authors' own analysis; TCRdb made them. Across this sample there are approximately 79,000 distinct CDR3 sequences, with 10% to 13% seen only once. The ten biggest clones cover approximately 1.5% of the sample.

The data originate from a study of human T cells and chemical hapten exposure (dated by TCRdb to the early 2020s). For the study in its entirety: For sensitization, 2% DPC in acetone was applied to a roughly 2 cm by roughly 2 cm area of upper inner arm skin. Patch testing on the upper back used Finn chambers containing 0.01% DPC, with scoring done after 6 days according to International Contact Dermatitis Research Group standards. Blood for TCR sequencing was provided by twenty-nine alopecia patients at one to four time points (pre-sensitization, 2, 6 and 24 weeks). Libraries were pooled for sequencing, and per-sample TCR yields varied mainly because of small differences in library volumes within the pool. The patient cohort, mostly female, included alopecia areata with under or over 50% scalp involvement, alopecia totalis and alopecia universalis. Blood samples were taken from patients before sensitization (week 0) and then at 2, 6 and about 24 weeks after DPC sensitization. Weekly therapeutic DPC doses were additionally applied to the scalp of patients throughout the roughly 25-week study period. The study tracked peripheral blood TCR repertoire changes in vivo during primary and secondary sensitization to the hapten diphenylcyclopropenone (DPC) in alopecia patients.

Summary of the overall study and its limitations: Patch test score was positively correlated with the number of PT1 expanded TCRs, with significance at thresholds 8, 16 and 32 but not at 4. After repeated subsampling, the strength of the expansion versus patch-test correlation and the threshold at which it became significant changed. Significantly more large CDR3 similarity clusters were formed by expanded TCRs than by pre-sensitization or healthy control sets, consistent with antigen-driven responses. Because all patients had alopecia, a presumed autoimmune disease, the immune response of the patients might differ from that of healthy individuals. DPC sensitization did not change how many TCRs were above 1 in 1000 frequency, and no evidence was found of alterations in global repertoire structure.

Sequenced material: whole blood, taken in connection with sensitization to the hapten diphenylcyclopropenone (DPC). The TCR originated in a woman in her forties or fifties with alopecia areata. Some clones in this sample may be carry-over from other donors' samples. Rearrangement joined TRBV7-3 to TRBJ2-1, with 8 bases matching TRBD1. CDR3 protein: CASSRTGRDPYNEQFF. At the DNA level, the sequence is TGTGCCAGCAGCAGGACAGGGCGGGACCCCTACAATGAGCAGTTCTTC. This CDR3, with the reference TRBV7-3 and TRBJ2-1 proteins standing in past its ends, gives the full variable domain GAGVSQTPSNKVTEKGKYVELRCDPISGHTALYWYRQSLGQGPEFLIYFQGTGAADDSGLPNDRFFAVRPEGSVSTLKIQRTERGDSAVYLCASSRTGRDPYNEQFFGPGTRLTVL.